These T cell receptor beta chains were read from a single sample in a study of regulatory T cells in long-lasting Graves disease. TCRdb reanalysed the multiplex PCR reads using MiXCR and keeps one entry per CDR3 protein. The sample shows some 330,000 distinct CDR3 sequences, approximately 12% of them seen only once. This sample also appeared in a second study, on T cells in Graves' hyperthyroidism and ophthalmopathy.

Sequencing was performed on peripheral blood mononuclear cells (PBMCs), taken at new diagnosis, from a patient treated with antithyroid drugs. The receptors originated from a woman aged 18-35 years with Graves disease. The CDR3 runs from the conserved cysteine through the conserved F or W. The D gene is left open where the match is weak. The size field is filled for only some rows; it gives once, few, many or a size class.

CDR3 length	D gene	clone size	V gene	J gene	CDR3 DNA	CDR3 protein
13	TRBD1	few	TRBV27	TRBJ1-2	TGTGCCAGCAGGCCAGGGGGCCTATATGGCTACACCTTC	CASRPGGLYGYTF
16	-	many	TRBV9	TRBJ1-2	TGTGCCAGCAGCGTAGATTCGGCTGAGGGATGGGGTGGCTACACCTTC	CASSVDSAEGWGGYTF
15	TRBD2	many	TRBV28	TRBJ2-7	TGTGCCAGCAGTGTGACAGCGGGAGGCTCCTACGAGCAGTACTTC	CASSVTAGGSYEQYF
16	-	few	TRBV4-1	TRBJ2-1	TGCGCCAGCAGCCAAGTATTGGGGGAGAGAGACAATGAGCAGTTCTTC	CASSQVLGERDNEQFF
14	-	many	TRBV20-1	TRBJ2-5	TGCAGTGCTAGTTCGATAAGATCGCGAGAGACCCAGTACTTC	CSASSIRSRETQYF
15	TRBD1	many	TRBV7-2	TRBJ1-1	TGTGCCAGCAGCTCCCTACAGGGGGTGAACACTGAAGCTTTCTTT	CASSSLQGVNTEAFF
14	-	many	TRBV6-1	TRBJ1-6	TGTGCCAGCAGTGAAGCTGGCCCCGACACACCATTCCACTTT	CASSEAGPDTPFHF
15	-	many	TRBV6-6	TRBJ1-1	TGTGCCAGCAGTTACTCGCTGGGGGTAACCACTGAAGCTTTCTTT	CASSYSLGVTTEAFF
15	TRBD1	few	TRBV19	TRBJ1-5	TGTGCCAGTAGTATTAGACAGGGGACCGGTCAGCCCCAGCATTTT	CASSIRQGTGQPQHF
13	-	-	TRBV5-1	TRBJ2-1	TGCGCCAGCAGCTCGGGACCTGAGAATGAGCAGTTCTTC	CASSSGPENEQFF
15	-	many	TRBV6-2/TRBV6-3	TRBJ1-5	TGTGCCAGCAGTTTTATGGACGATAGCAATCAGCCCCAGCATTTT	CASSFMDDSNQPQHF
15	-	-	TRBV19	TRBJ1-5	TGTGCCAGTAACGGGGAGGGTTTTTGGAACCAGCCCCAGCATTTT	CASNGEGFWNQPQHF
13	-	many	TRBV3-1	TRBJ1-1	TGTGCCAGCAGCCAAGTTGTCGGCACTGAAGCTTTCTTT	CASSQVVGTEAFF
13	-	-	TRBV7-9	TRBJ1-2	TGTGCCAGCAGTTACGACATGATCTATGGCTACACCTTC	CASSYDMIYGYTF
14	TRBD1	-	TRBV6-2/TRBV6-3	TRBJ1-4	TGTGCCAGCAGTGGGGGACAGGGGAGCGAAAAACTGTTTTTT	CASSGGQGSEKLFF
16	TRBD2	many	TRBV7-8	TRBJ2-7	TGTGCCAGCAGCTTAGTTTTAGCGGGGGATATCTACGAGCAGTACTTC	CASSLVLAGDIYEQYF
15	-	many	TRBV6-5	TRBJ2-5	TGTGCCAGCAGTTATTTCCTAGCGATCCAAGAGACCCAGTACTTC	CASSYFLAIQETQYF
15	-	many	TRBV11-2	TRBJ1-4	TGTGCCAGCAGCTTAGTGACAGGACTAAATGAAAAACTGTTTTTT	CASSLVTGLNEKLFF
17	-	-	TRBV27	TRBJ1-6	TGTGCCAGCAGTACAACCTCCCTTTTAGAAGTAAATTCACCCCTCCACTTT	CASSTTSLLEVNSPLHF
14	-	-	TRBV5-1	TRBJ1-3	TGCGCCAGCAGCATCGACGGACCCGTGAACACCATATATTTT	CASSIDGPVNTIYF
15	TRBD2	few	TRBV20-1	TRBJ2-1	TGCAGTGCTAGAGAAAGCGGGGGCTCCTACAATGAGCAGTTCTTC	CSARESGGSYNEQFF
17	-	-	TRBV6-1	TRBJ1-1	TGTGCCAGCAGTGAAGCGCAAGGAGGGAGCACCAACACTGAAGCTTTCTTT	CASSEAQGGSTNTEAFF
14	TRBD1	many	TRBV28	TRBJ2-7	TGTGCCAGCAGTGCGACAGGGGCCCCCTACGAGCAGTACTTC	CASSATGAPYEQYF
16	TRBD2	-	TRBV27	TRBJ2-1	TGTGCCAGCAGTTCCCGACTAGCGGGAGGGTCTTCTCCTCCGTTCTTC	CASSSRLAGGSSPPFF
14	TRBD2	-	TRBV9	TRBJ2-7	TGTGCCAGCAGCGGTCTAGCGGGAGGCTACGAGCAGTACTTC	CASSGLAGGYEQYF
22	-	few	TRBV4-3	TRBJ2-1	TGCGCCAGCAGCCAAGATTTGTTCGGGGTCGCCGAGACTAGTAATTTACCTGGTGAGCAGTTCTTC	CASSQDLFGVAETSNLPGEQFF
16	TRBD2	many	TRBV6-5	TRBJ2-7	TGTGCCAGCAGTTACCGGGGACTAGCGGGAGGTGACGAGCAGTACTTC	CASSYRGLAGGDEQYF
18	-	few	TRBV11-1	TRBJ1-1	TGTGCCAGCAGCTTAGGATACCGGGACATAGGCGGGAACACTGAAGCTTTCTTT	CASSLGYRDIGGNTEAFF
17	TRBD1	many	TRBV19	TRBJ1-2	TGTGCCAGTAGTGCCAGAACAGGGGTCAAGTCCAACTATGGCTACACCTTC	CASSARTGVKSNYGYTF
16	TRBD1	few	TRBV4-1	TRBJ2-7	TGCGCCAGCAGCCACACAGGGGTTTTCATCTCCTACGAGCAGTACTTC	CASSHTGVFISYEQYF
18	TRBD1	many	TRBV28	TRBJ1-6	TGTGCCAGCAGTTTAATTCCGTCCGGACAGGGGAATAATTCACCCCTCCACTTT	CASSLIPSGQGNNSPLHF
15	-	-	TRBV7-2	TRBJ1-4	TGTGCCAGCAGCTTGGGTTTAGACAGTAATGAAAAACTGTTTTTT	CASSLGLDSNEKLFF
13	-	many	TRBV9	TRBJ2-2	TGTGCCAGCAGCGTAGGTCTTAGCGGGGAGCTGTTTTTT	CASSVGLSGELFF
15	-	-	TRBV4-1	TRBJ1-4	TGCGCCAGCAGCCAAGTGGGGGCAACTAATGAAAAACTGTTTTTT	CASSQVGATNEKLFF
17	TRBD2	-	TRBV15	TRBJ2-1	TGTGCCACCAGCCCCCAAGGGGTCTCGGCGGGGGTTAATGAGCAGTTCTTC	CATSPQGVSAGVNEQFF
15	-	many	TRBV20-1	TRBJ2-1	TGCAGTGCTAGAGATCTCGGACAGGAGCGGGATGAGCAGTTCTTC	CSARDLGQERDEQFF
12	-	many	TRBV18	TRBJ1-1	TGTGCCAGCTCACCCGGAGTGAAGGAAGCTTTCTTT	CASSPGVKEAFF
14	-	few	TRBV7-2	TRBJ1-1	TGTGCCGTTAGTAGGGGGATCATGAACACTGAAGCTTTCTTT	CAVSRGIMNTEAFF
16	TRBD1	many	TRBV7-2	TRBJ2-5	TGTGCCAGCAGCTTAACCCGGGACAGGGGGCCAGAGACCCAGTACTTC	CASSLTRDRGPETQYF
14	TRBD1	-	TRBV20-1	TRBJ2-2	TGCAGTGCTAGACAGGGGGCGAACACCGGGGAGCTGTTTTTT	CSARQGANTGELFF
15	-	-	TRBV4-1	TRBJ1-2	TGCGCCAGCAGCCACGACAGGACCCACCTCTATGGCTACACCTTC	CASSHDRTHLYGYTF